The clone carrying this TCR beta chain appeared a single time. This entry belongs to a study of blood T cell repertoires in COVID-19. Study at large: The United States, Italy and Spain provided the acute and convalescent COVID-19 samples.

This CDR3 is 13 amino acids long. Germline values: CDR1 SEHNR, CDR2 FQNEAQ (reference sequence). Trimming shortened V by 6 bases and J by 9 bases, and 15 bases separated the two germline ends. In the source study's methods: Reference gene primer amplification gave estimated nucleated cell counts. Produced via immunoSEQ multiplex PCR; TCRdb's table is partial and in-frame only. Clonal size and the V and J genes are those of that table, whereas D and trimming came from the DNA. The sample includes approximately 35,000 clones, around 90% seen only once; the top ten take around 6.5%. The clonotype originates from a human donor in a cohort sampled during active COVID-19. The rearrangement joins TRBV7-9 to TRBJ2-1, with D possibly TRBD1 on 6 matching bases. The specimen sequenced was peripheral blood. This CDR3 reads CASRCTGCSEQFF. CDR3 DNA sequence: TGTGCCAGCAGATGCACAGGGTGCTCTGAGCAGTTCTTC.